The TCR beta chain described here comes from a study of blood T cell repertoires in COVID-19. Whole-study context: The analysed material was cDNA or gDNA that came from T cells, B-cell-depleted T cells, or PBMCs.

A single count supports this clone. Method: immunoSEQ multiplex PCR; TCRdb's copy keeps in-frame clones and lacks some. Of roughly 350,000 clones listed, 85% are singletons. Sequencing was done on a sample of peripheral blood. The clonotype comes from a woman aged 18-29 years with acute or convalescent COVID-19.

The CDR3 loop is CASSLGAGDEQFF. The CDR3, as DNA: TGTGCCAGCAGCCTCGGGGCAGGGGATGAGCAGTTCTTC. This chain uses TRBV21-1 with TRBJ2-1; the table's D call, TRBD1, was not checked against the DNA. TRBV21-1 is recorded as a pseudogene. The CDR3 totals 13 residues.